This T cell receptor (beta chain) derives from a study of T cell responses to AZD1222 COVID-19 vaccine. TCRdb's copy holds only in-frame clones and misses some; the assay was immunoSEQ multiplex PCR. The sample includes under 100,000 clones, roughly 87% of them seen just once. V trimming: 1 base; J trimming: 8 bases; junction bases outside the gene matches: 23. The germline V gene encodes CDR1 MNHNS and CDR2 SASEGT. CDR3 length: 19 amino acids. The sequencing used peripheral blood, collected 28 days after the second AZD1222 dose. The TCR sequence derives from an adult who received the AZD1222 COVID-19 vaccine. The rearrangement links TRBV6-1 to TRBJ2-7; the match to TRBD1 covers 7 bases. The CDR3 nucleotides read TGTGCCAGCAGTGAAGTTCCCAGACAGGGCTGTTCCAAGGCAGGGAAGCAGTACGTC. Its protein product is CASSEVPRQGCSKAGKQYV.